Below are 19 T cell receptor beta chains sequenced from a single sample in a study of glioma-infiltrating T cells after dendritic cell vaccination. Using immunoSEQ multiplex PCR, the repertoire was profiled, and TCRdb retains in-frame clones only, with some absent. The data hold tens of thousands of clones, with around 83% observed a single time. Stated time point: after dendritic cell vaccination, including at tumor progression/relapse. The starting material was blood, obtained after dendritic cell vaccination. These receptors originate from a human donor with glioblastoma.

The chain is built from TRBV6-1 and TRBJ2-3; D is perhaps TRBD1 (5 bases). The CDR3 has 15 residues. The germline CDR1 and CDR2 sequences are MNHNS and SASEGT. V was clipped by 7 bases and J by 1 base, with 15 bases between them. This CDR3 is CASNLQGQGTDTQYF. The CDR3 coding sequence is TGTGCCAGCAACTTGCAGGGCCAGGGCACAGATACGCAGTATTTT.

The rearrangement joins TRBV5-6 to TRBJ2-7; 10 positions agree with TRBD1. CDR1 is SGHDT, CDR2 YYEEEE, per germline. The length of the CDR3 is 14 residues. The ends lost 4 bases at V and 2 bases at J; junction bases unmatched: 3. CDR3 region: CASSRGTGAYEQYF. CDR3 in DNA: TGTGCCAGCAGCCGAGGGACAGGGGCCTACGAGCAGTACTTC.

The V and J genes are TRBV9 and TRBJ1-1, with a tentative D call TRBD1 (6 bases). V shed 0 bases and J shed 7 bases, with 13 bases lying between them. The germline V gene encodes CDR1 SGDLS and CDR2 YYNGEE. The CDR3 is made up of 14 amino acids. CDR3 in amino acids: CASSVEGTRGEAFF. The CDR3 DNA sequence: TGTGCCAGCAGCGTAGAAGGGACAAGGGGTGAAGCTTTCTTT.

The table lists this clone with a few counts. This chain uses TRBV5-4 with TRBJ1-6, with a tentative D call TRBD1 (6 bases). Germline CDR1 is SGHNT and CDR2 is YYREEE (reference sequence). CDR3 length: 17 amino acids. Trimming shortened V by 4 bases and J by 7 bases, and 21 bases separated the two germline ends. The CDR3 nucleotides read TGTGCCAGCAGCACTCCAGTCCTGACAGGCACCAATTCACCCCTCCACTTT. Encoded protein: CASSTPVLTGTNSPLHF.

The rearrangement uses TRBV7-6 and TRBJ2-7; 8 bases are shared with TRBD1. The CDR3 has 18 residues. V was pared by 5 bases and J by 2 bases, with 17 bases of the junction left unmatched. Germline V gives CDR1 SGHVS, CDR2 FNYEAQ. The CDR3 region has the DNA TGTGCCAGCAGCCCGTACGCAGGGGGCGAAGTTATGCCCTACGAGCAGTACTTC. This codes for CASSPYAGGEVMPYEQYF.

The chain joins TRBV5-6 to TRBJ2-3, with D perhaps matching TRBD1 (5 bases). The CDR3 covers 15 residues. CDR1 and CDR2 from the germline V gene are SGHDT and YYEEEE. The V and J ends lost 0 bases and 4 bases respectively, with 12 bases between them. The CDR3 here is CASSLEKGMADTQYF. The CDR3 nucleotides read TGTGCCAGCAGCTTGGAAAAGGGGATGGCAGATACGCAGTATTTT.

The table lists this clone with a few counts. This CDR3 is CASSLLRVSPLHF. CDR3 bases: TGTGCCAGCAGCTTGCTGAGGGTCTCACCCCTCCACTTT. This chain connects TRBV5-5 to TRBJ1-6; D unresolved. Germline CDR1 and CDR2: SGHKS and YYEKEE (reference sequence). Trimming took 1 base from V and 10 from J, leaving 9 bases between them. The CDR3 has 13 residues.

V and J are TRBV2 and TRBJ2-1; 9 bases agree with TRBD2. CDR1 is SNHLY and CDR2 is FYNNEI in the germline V gene. CDR3 length equals 15 residues. Trimming at V came to 3 bases and at J to 8 bases, leaving 8 bases not matched to a gene. This chain's CDR3 is CASSDVAGAVDEQFF. Written as DNA, the CDR3 is TGTGCCAGCAGTGACGTAGCGGGGGCCGTCGATGAGCAGTTCTTC.

The rearrangement links TRBV9 to TRBJ2-5, with 13 bases fitting TRBD2. The V and J ends lost 0 bases and 3 bases, in that order; junction bases with no gene match: 2. The germline gives CDR1 SGDLS, CDR2 YYNGEE. The CDR3 consists of 16 residues. CDR3: CASSVGGLAGEETQYF. The CDR3 DNA is TGTGCCAGCAGCGTAGGCGGACTAGCGGGGGAAGAGACCCAGTACTTC.

The CDR3 DNA is TGCGCCAGCAGCCAAGTTTTCAGGGAAGGAGAAAAACTGTTTTTT. It codes for CASSQVFREGEKLFF. The genes are TRBV4-1 and TRBJ1-4, with a possible D match to TRBD1 (5 bases). This CDR3 comprises 15 residues. The germline gives CDR1 MGHRA, CDR2 YSYEKL. Trimming left V 1 base short and J 8 bases short, with 14 bases between.

The chain uses TRBV7-8 and TRBJ1-2, with a possible D match to TRBD1 (6 bases). Per germline, CDR1 SGHVS and CDR2 FQNEAQ. CDR3 length equals 15 residues. Trimming stripped 0 bases from V and 4 bases from J, with 12 bases between. CDR3 loop: CASSLASTGGYGYTF. CDR3 nucleotide sequence: TGTGCCAGCAGCTTAGCTTCGACAGGAGGCTATGGCTACACCTTC.

The chain employs TRBV11-2 and TRBJ1-2; unclear D gene. The CDR3 is made up of 12 amino acids. Trimming cost V 1 base and J 9 bases, with 9 bases left between them. The germline gives CDR1 SGHAT, CDR2 FQNNGV. The CDR3 region has the DNA TGTGCCAGCAGCTTAGGGGAGGTTAGCTACACCTTC. Its protein product is CASSLGEVSYTF.

J is TRBJ1-5 and V is TRBV28, with 9 bases aligning to TRBD1. Trimming cost V 6 bases and J 5 bases; bases outside gene matches: 2. This CDR3 spans 13 amino acids. Germline V gene lookup returns CDR1 MDHEN and CDR2 SYDVKM. CDR3 in amino acids: CASRGQGDQPQHF. The CDR3 DNA is TGTGCCAGCAGGGGACAGGGCGATCAGCCCCAGCATTTT.

To note about this clone: Other DNA sequences within the sample encode an identical CDR3. The V and J genes are TRBV19 and TRBJ1-2; possible D gene TRBD1, 6 bases. With 7 bases removed from V and 2 bases from J, the gap between germline ends came to 8 bases. This CDR3 spans 12 amino acids. Germline V gene lookup returns CDR1 LNHDA and CDR2 SQIVND (reference sequence). The CDR3 DNA reads as TGTGCCAGTACCCAGGGGAACTATGGCTACACCTTC. Translated: CASTQGNYGYTF. Filled out from reference TRBV19 and TRBJ1-2, the complete variable domain reads DGGITQSPKYLFRKEGQNVTLSCEQNLNHDAMYWYRQDPGQGLRLIYYSQIVNDFQKGDIAEGYSVSREKKESFPLTVTSAQKNPTAFYLCASTQGNYGYTFGSGTRLTVV.

The V call is TRBV6-6, the J call TRBJ1-1; TRBD1 might be the D (5 bases). Germline CDR1 is MNHNY and CDR2 is SVGAGI (reference sequence). This CDR3 contains 14 residues. Trimming took 3 bases from V and 0 from J, leaving 8 bases between them. The CDR3 region is CASSYDSLNTEAFF. The CDR3 DNA reads TGTGCCAGCAGTTATGACAGCTTGAACACTGAAGCTTTCTTT.

The rearrangement uses TRBV7-2 and TRBJ2-5; 7 positions match TRBD1. The trim removed 0 bases at V and 9 bases at J, leaving 10 bases unmatched. The CDR3 is made up of 15 amino acids. CDR1 and CDR2 from the germline V gene are SGHTA and FQGNSA. The CDR3 protein is CASSLAGQLVVAQYF. As DNA, the CDR3 is TGTGCCAGCAGCTTAGCGGGACAGCTCGTGGTAGCCCAGTACTTC.

The chain is built from TRBV30 and TRBJ1-5; D possibly corresponds to TRBD1 (5 bases). V lost 0 bases, J lost 2 bases, and 17 bases lay in between. Germline CDR1 is GTSNPN and CDR2 is SVGIG (reference sequence). The CDR3 is 17 amino acids. This chain's CDR3 is CAWSVSRDDYRNQPQHF. The CDR3 region has the DNA TGTGCCTGGAGTGTATCCAGGGATGATTATCGCAATCAGCCCCAGCATTTT. The variable domain in full, with the rest retrieved from reference TRBV30 and TRBJ1-5, is SQTIHQWPATLVQPVGSPLSLECTVEGTSNPNLYWYRQAAGRGLQLLFYSVGIGQISSEVPQNLSASRPQDRQFILSSKKLLLSDSGFYLCAWSVSRDDYRNQPQHFGDGTRLSIL.

The rearrangement links TRBV25-1 to TRBJ2-7; TRBD1 matches at 10 bases. V lost 7 bases, J lost 6 bases, and 6 bases stayed unmatched. The CDR3 sequence is 13 residues long. Germline V gives CDR1 MGHDK, CDR2 SYGVNS. In DNA, the CDR3 is TGTGCCAGCACCTCCGACAGGGGGCGCGAGCAGTACTTC. It yields the protein CASTSDRGREQYF.

The V and J genes are TRBV15 and TRBJ1-1; 8 positions agree with TRBD1. Germline CDR1 LNHNV, CDR2 YYDKDF (reference sequence). V gave up 0 bases and J gave up 4 bases; unmatched junction bases: 10. The CDR3 has 17 residues. DNA for the CDR3: TGTGCCACCAGCAGAGAAAGGGTCCAGGGGGCGGGCACTGAAGCTTTCTTT. It codes for CATSRERVQGAGTEAFF.